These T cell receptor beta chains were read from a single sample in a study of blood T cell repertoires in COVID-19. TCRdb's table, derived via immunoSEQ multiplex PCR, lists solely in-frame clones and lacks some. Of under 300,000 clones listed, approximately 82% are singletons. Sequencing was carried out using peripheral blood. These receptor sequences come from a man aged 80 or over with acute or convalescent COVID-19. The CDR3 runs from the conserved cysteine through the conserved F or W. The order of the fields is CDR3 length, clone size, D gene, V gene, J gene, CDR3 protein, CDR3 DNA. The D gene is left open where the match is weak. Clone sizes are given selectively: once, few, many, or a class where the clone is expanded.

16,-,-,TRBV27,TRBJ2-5,CASRPMWTGGQETQYF,TGTGCCAGCAGGCCTATGTGGACAGGAGGGCAAGAGACCCAGTACTTC
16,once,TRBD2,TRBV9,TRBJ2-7,CASSVGPTSGRGEQYF,TGTGCCAGCAGCGTAGGCCCGACTAGCGGGAGGGGCGAGCAGTACTTC
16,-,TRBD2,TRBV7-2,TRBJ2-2,CASSLSPGGRTGELFF,TGTGCCAGCAGCTTATCCCCGGGAGGTCGAACCGGGGAGCTGTTTTTT
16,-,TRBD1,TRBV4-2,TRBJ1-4,CASSQSGQGPNEKLFF,TGTGCCAGCAGCCAGAGCGGACAGGGCCCTAATGAAAAACTGTTTTTT
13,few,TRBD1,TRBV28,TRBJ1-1,CASIRGLDTEAFF,TGTGCCAGCATCAGGGGGCTGGACACTGAAGCTTTCTTT
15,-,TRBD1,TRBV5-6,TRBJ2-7,CASSFWDRNTHEQYF,TGTGCCAGCAGCTTCTGGGACAGGAACACCCACGAGCAGTACTTC
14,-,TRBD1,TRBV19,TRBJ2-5,CASSLTGDQETQYF,TGTGCCAGTAGTCTCACAGGGGACCAAGAGACCCAGTACTTC
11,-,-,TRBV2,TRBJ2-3,CASSESYTQYF,TGTGCCAGCAGTGAATCATATACGCAGTATTTT
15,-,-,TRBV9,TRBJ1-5,CASSVSGQTNQPQHF,TGTGCCAGCAGCGTATCGGGACAAACCAATCAGCCCCAGCATTTT
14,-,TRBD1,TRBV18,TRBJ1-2,CASSPGTEVYGYTF,TGTGCCAGCTCACCAGGGACAGAAGTCTATGGCTACACCTTC
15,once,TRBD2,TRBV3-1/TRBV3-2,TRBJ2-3,CASSQALAGIDTQYF,TGTGCCAGCAGCCAAGCCCTAGCGGGAATAGATACGCAGTATTTT
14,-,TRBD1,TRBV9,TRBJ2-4,CASSPETQGNIQYF,TGTGCCAGCAGCCCAGAGACACAGGGGAACATTCAGTACTTC
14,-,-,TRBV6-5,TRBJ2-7,CASRRSFVSYEQYF,TGTGCCAGCCGTCGGAGCTTCGTTTCCTACGAGCAGTACTTC
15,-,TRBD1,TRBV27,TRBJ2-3,CASSFRLQGVDTQYF,TGTGCCAGCAGTTTTCGGCTCCAGGGGGTGGATACGCAGTATTTT
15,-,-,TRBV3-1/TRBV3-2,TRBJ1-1,CASSQDGAIATEAFF,TGTGCCAGCAGCCAAGATGGGGCCATCGCCACTGAAGCTTTCTTT
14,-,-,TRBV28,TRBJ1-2,CASSSGGRDYGYTF,TGTGCCAGCAGTTCGGGAGGGCGCGACTATGGCTACACCTTC
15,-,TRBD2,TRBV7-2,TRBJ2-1,CASIYSGGSYNEQFF,TGTGCCAGCATTTATAGCGGGGGGTCCTACAATGAGCAGTTCTTC
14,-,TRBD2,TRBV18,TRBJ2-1,CASSLAGGPNEQFF,TGTGCCAGCTCATTAGCGGGAGGGCCGAATGAGCAGTTCTTC
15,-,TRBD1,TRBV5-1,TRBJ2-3,CASSLNRQGEDTQYF,TGCGCCAGCAGCTTGAATCGTCAGGGGGAAGATACGCAGTATTTT
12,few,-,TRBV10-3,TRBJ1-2,CAISQDFYGYTF,TGTGCCATCAGCCAGGATTTCTATGGCTACACCTTC
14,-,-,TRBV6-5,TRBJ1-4,CASRKQATNEKLFF,TGTGCCAGCAGGAAACAGGCAACTAATGAAAAACTGTTTTTT
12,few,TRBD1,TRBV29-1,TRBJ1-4,CSGGTGGEKLFF,TGCAGCGGCGGGACAGGTGGAGAAAAACTGTTTTTT
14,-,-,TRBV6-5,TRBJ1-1,CASSSDRSHTEAFF,TGTGCCAGCAGCTCGGACAGAAGTCACACTGAAGCTTTCTTT
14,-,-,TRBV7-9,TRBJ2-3,CASSLDPRSDTQYF,TGTGCCAGCAGCTTAGATCCGAGGTCAGATACGCAGTATTTT
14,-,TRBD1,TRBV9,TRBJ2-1,CASSLRQGDNEQFF,TGTGCCAGCAGCCTCAGACAGGGCGACAATGAGCAGTTCTTC
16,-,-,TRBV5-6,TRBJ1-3,CASSWGGGASGNTIYF,TGTGCCAGCAGCTGGGGTGGGGGCGCGAGTGGAAACACCATATATTTT
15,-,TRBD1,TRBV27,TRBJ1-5,CASSLNRGDNQPQHF,TGTGCCAGCAGTTTAAACAGGGGAGACAATCAGCCCCAGCATTTT
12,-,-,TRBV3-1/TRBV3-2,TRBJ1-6,CASSLSSGPLHF,TGTGCCAGCAGCCTTTCCTCCGGACCCCTCCACTTT
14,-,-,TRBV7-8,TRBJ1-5,CASSSQQGDQPQHF,TGTGCCAGCAGCTCCCAGCAGGGCGATCAGCCCCAGCATTTT
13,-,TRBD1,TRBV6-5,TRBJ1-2,CASRGQGVAGYTF,TGTGCCAGCAGGGGACAGGGGGTTGCTGGCTACACCTTC
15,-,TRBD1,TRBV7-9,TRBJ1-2,CASSLGPGQGYGYTF,TGTGCCAGCAGCTTAGGCCCGGGACAGGGGTATGGCTACACCTTC
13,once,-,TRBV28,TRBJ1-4,CASRTGMDEKLFF,TGTGCCAGCAGAACAGGAATGGACGAAAAACTGTTTTTT
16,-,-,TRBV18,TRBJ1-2,CASSPGALKGNYGYTF,TGTGCCAGCTCACCAGGGGCCCTAAAGGGTAACTATGGCTACACCTTC
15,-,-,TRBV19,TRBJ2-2,CASSIMVDYTGELFF,TGTGCCAGTAGTATTATGGTGGACTACACCGGGGAGCTGTTTTTT
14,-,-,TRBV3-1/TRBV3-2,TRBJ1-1,CASTLSEGGTEAFF,TGTGCCAGCACCCTGAGCGAGGGAGGCACTGAAGCTTTCTTT
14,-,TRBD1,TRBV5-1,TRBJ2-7,CASSPGTAPNEQYF,TGCGCCAGCAGCCCCGGGACAGCCCCTAACGAGCAGTACTTC
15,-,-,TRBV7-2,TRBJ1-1,CASSLTGRGDTEAFF,TGTGCCAGCAGCTTAACAGGGCGGGGGGACACTGAAGCTTTCTTT
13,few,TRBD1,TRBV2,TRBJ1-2,CASSYGTANGYTF,TGTGCCAGCAGTTACGGGACAGCAAATGGCTACACCTTC
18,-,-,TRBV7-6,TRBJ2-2,CASSLALLSASGTGELFF,TGTGCCAGCAGCTTAGCCCTACTCTCGGCCTCGGGCACCGGGGAGCTGTTTTTT
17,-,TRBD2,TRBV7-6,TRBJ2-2,CASSETPGGGNTGELFF,TGTGCCAGCAGCGAAACCCCTGGCGGGGGGAACACCGGGGAGCTGTTTTTT
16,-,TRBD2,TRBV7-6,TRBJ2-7,CASSLLTSGIFDEQYF,TGTGCCAGCAGCTTACTGACTAGCGGGATTTTTGACGAGCAGTACTTC
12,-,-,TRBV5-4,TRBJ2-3,CASSLEVGTQYF,TGTGCCAGCAGCTTGGAAGTGGGCACGCAGTATTTT
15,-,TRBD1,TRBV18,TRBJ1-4,CASSPGGGGSEKLFF,TGTGCCAGCTCACCCGGTGGAGGGGGCTCTGAAAAACTGTTTTTT
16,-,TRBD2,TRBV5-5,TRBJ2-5,CASREGTSELWETQYF,TGTGCCAGCAGGGAAGGGACTAGCGAACTTTGGGAGACCCAGTACTTC
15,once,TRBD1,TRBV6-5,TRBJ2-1,CASSWGQGAGNEQFF,TGTGCCAGCAGTTGGGGACAGGGGGCCGGGAATGAGCAGTTCTTC